This TCR beta chain was obtained from a study of vaccination and CD4 T cells after COVID-19. With 6 bases removed from V and 5 bases from J, the gap between germline ends came to 16 bases. Germline values: CDR1 MNHNS, CDR2 SASEGT. This CDR3 is built from 14 residues. Once obtained from cultured CD4+ T cells, the DNA was sequenced using the Oncomine TCR Beta short-read assay. TCRdb re-called the PCR reads through MiXCR, storing one row per CDR3 protein. The sample includes roughly 13,000 distinct CDR3 sequences, 55% to 70% of them seen just once. Comments on this clonotype: No antigen is known for it.

Stated treatment: 10-day PBMC culture with coronavirus spike peptide pools or control peptides (ViraFEST assay). ViraFEST sequenced TCRs after peptide-pool expansion of antigen-specific T cells. Study observations and caveats: The great majority, 304 of 307 vaccine-specific clones, proved spike mono-reactive in convalescent patients. Looking at convalescent patients, a median around 83% of reactive clones were present only post-vaccination.

The sequencing sample was made of CD4+ T cells from blood, cultured in vitro. The chain combines TRBV6-1 with TRBJ1-1, with a weak D call TRBD1 (5 bases). The sequence derives from a human donor who had recovered from COVID-19. CDR3 sequence reads: CASSRGRLATEAFF. CDR3 sequence (DNA): TGTGCCAGCAGCCGGGGACGCTTAGCTACTGAAGCTTTCTTT.